The rows below give T cell receptor beta chains drawn from one sample of a study of radiation and T cells in renal cell carcinoma. Method: immunoSEQ multiplex PCR; TCRdb's copy keeps in-frame clones and lacks some. Of about 59,000 clones in the sample, around 72% were seen once. The sample was blood, taken from a patient whose treatment included radiotherapy and nephrectomy. The receptors stem from a man aged 55 to 70 with renal cell carcinoma. The CDR3 runs from the conserved cysteine through the conserved F or W. D genes are given only for firm matches. The size entry is marked missing in some rows and otherwise reads once, few, many or a size class.

clone_size j_call d_call v_call cdr3_aa cdr3_nt
NA TRBJ1-5 NA TRBV7-9 CASSTGGGSKYEPQHF TGTGCCAGCAGCACCGGGGGGGGCAGCAAGTATGAGCCCCAGCATTTT
NA TRBJ2-3 TRBD2 TRBV7-7 CASSKSTGGASTDTQYF TGTGCCAGCAGCAAAAGCACGGGGGGAGCTAGCACAGATACGCAGTATTTT
NA TRBJ2-1 TRBD2 TRBV5-6 CASSPFYSGSPYNEQFF TGTGCCAGCAGCCCCTTTTATAGCGGGAGCCCCTACAATGAGCAGTTCTTC
NA TRBJ2-2 NA TRBV7-9 CASSLVGGPTGELFF TGTGCCAGCAGCTTAGTCGGGGGGCCTACCGGGGAGCTGTTTTTT
NA TRBJ1-2 NA TRBV19 CASSRSPGTEGGYTF TGTGCCAGTAGTAGATCTCCCGGGACCGAAGGAGGCTACACCTTC
NA TRBJ1-1 NA TRBV11-2 CASSISPQGPAFF TGTGCCAGCAGCATTAGCCCCCAAGGACCAGCTTTCTTT
NA TRBJ2-1 NA TRBV7-2 CASSLNHGSGYNEQFF TGTGCCAGCAGCTTAAATCACGGGAGCGGATACAATGAGCAGTTCTTC
NA TRBJ2-2 TRBD1 TRBV6-6 CASSLDGQGVPGELFF TGTGCCAGCAGCCTAGATGGACAGGGAGTCCCCGGGGAGCTGTTTTTT
NA TRBJ2-7 TRBD1 TRBV10-3 CAITPGQGFYEQYF TGTGCCATCACGCCGGGACAGGGTTTCTACGAGCAGTACTTC
NA TRBJ1-2 TRBD1 TRBV23-1 CASTSHPIKQGISDGYTF TGCGCCAGCACCAGCCATCCCATCAAACAGGGGATCTCAGATGGCTACACCTTC
NA TRBJ1-2 TRBD1 TRBV4-1 CASSQDGPGGGNYGYTF TGCGCCAGCAGCCAAGATGGGCCAGGGGGCGGTAACTATGGCTACACCTTC
NA TRBJ1-3 NA TRBV7-9 CASSLKSTYSGNTIYF TGTGCCAGCAGCCTTAAATCGACTTACTCTGGAAACACCATATATTTT
NA TRBJ2-3 TRBD1 TRBV5-1 CASSLQGARSDTQYF TGCGCCAGCAGCTTACAGGGGGCGCGATCAGATACGCAGTATTTT
NA TRBJ1-1 TRBD1 TRBV27 CASSRQGTNTEAFF TGTGCCAGCTCCAGACAGGGAACGAACACTGAAGCTTTCTTT
NA TRBJ1-4 NA TRBV5-1 CASSLGLLLSNEKLFF TGCGCCAGCAGCTTGGGGCTTTTGTTATCTAATGAAAAACTGTTTTTT
once TRBJ2-5 NA TRBV19 CASSTIGGETQYF TGTGCCAGTAGTACCATCGGGGGAGAGACCCAGTACTTC
NA TRBJ1-5 NA TRBV5-6 CASSFRGDQPQHF TGTGCCAGCAGCTTCAGGGGTGATCAGCCCCAGCATTTT
NA TRBJ1-6 NA TRBV10-3 CAISEGVGEASPLHF TGTGCCATCAGTGAGGGGGTAGGGGAAGCCTCACCCCTCCACTTT
NA TRBJ2-5 TRBD2 TRBV7-9 CASSGGVAGPQETQYF TGTGCCAGCAGCGGGGGGGTAGCGGGACCCCAAGAGACCCAGTACTTC
medium-sized TRBJ1-1 NA TRBV7-3 CASSLIPGGYTEAFF TGTGCCAGCAGCTTAATCCCGGGAGGGTATACTGAAGCTTTCTTT
once TRBJ1-5 TRBD1 TRBV6-5 CASSSWTGRDQPQHF TGTGCCAGCAGTTCCTGGACAGGCAGGGATCAGCCCCAGCATTTT
NA TRBJ1-4 NA TRBV19 CASSHAAANEKLFF TGTGCCAGTAGTCACGCAGCGGCTAATGAAAAACTGTTTTTT
NA TRBJ1-1 NA TRBV7-9 CASSFDNRDTEAFF TGTGCCAGCAGCTTCGATAACAGGGACACTGAAGCTTTCTTT
few TRBJ1-1 TRBD1 TRBV29-1 CSSNRGNTEAFF TGCAGCTCGAACAGGGGAAACACTGAAGCTTTCTTT